This T cell receptor beta chain was found in a study of post-analysis software for immune sequencing data. Study overall: Disease courses included relapsing-remitting, secondary progressive and progressive-relapsing multiple sclerosis. Whole-study findings and limits: TRBV segments more frequent in patients than in controls numbered about five and included TRBV5-6, TRBV5-1 and TRBV20-1. Those with multiple sclerosis, the patient group, showed significantly lower normalized Chao1 diversity than controls.

The CDR3 sequence is 15 residues long. The germline CDR1 and CDR2 sequences are SGHRS and YFSETQ. V shed 2 bases and J shed 4 bases, with 15 bases lying between them. A word on this clonotype: Its antigen is as yet unknown.

Unique molecular identifiers featured in each of the TCR beta cDNA libraries. T cells numbering about 0.85 to 10 million yielded roughly 0.5 million cDNA molecules. TCRdb independently ran MiXCR on the PCR reads; one entry per CDR3 protein. Among approximately 260,000 distinct CDR3 sequences listed, approximately 34% were seen once. This sequence joins TRBV5-1 and TRBJ1-2; TRBD1 might be the D (6 bases). Sequencing was carried out using blood. This sequence originates from a girl between 10 and 17 years old with multiple sclerosis. This CDR3 is CASSLTGTSSYGYTF. The CDR3 DNA sequence: TGCGCCAGCAGCTTAACTGGGACAAGTTCCTATGGCTACACCTTC.